These 10 T cell receptor beta chains share one sample of origin, sequenced in a study of OX40 agonist ivuxolimab in advanced cancers. TCRdb's copy holds only in-frame clones and misses some; the assay was immunoSEQ multiplex PCR. This table holds tens of thousands of clones, about 90% found once. Sequencing was performed on CD4+ or CD8+ T cells sorted from blood, taken in a trial of the OX40 agonist ivuxolimab. These TCRs come from an adult with an advanced solid tumor such as melanoma, head and neck, liver or kidney cancer.

The chain employs TRBV30 and TRBJ1-1; D perhaps matches TRBD1 (6 bases). Germline V gene lookup returns CDR1 GTSNPN and CDR2 SVGIG (reference sequence). CDR3 length: 13 amino acids. V lost 2 bases to trimming and J lost 2 bases, with 9 bases between them. CDR3 sequence reads: CAWSRQENTEAFF. The CDR3 bases are TGTGCCTGGAGTCGACAGGAAAACACTGAAGCTTTCTTT.

This chain uses TRBV7-9 with TRBJ2-2; 9 bases are shared with TRBD2. This CDR3 contains 17 residues. Germline assignment: CDR1 SEHNR and CDR2 FQNEAQ (reference sequence). Trimming at V came to 2 bases and at J to 5 bases, leaving 9 bases not matched to a gene. DNA for the CDR3: TGTGCCAGCAGCTTACTAGTTAGCGGGAGCGGGACCGGGGAGCTGTTTTTT. Its translation: CASSLLVSGSGTGELFF.

The chain links TRBV9 to TRBJ2-3, with D perhaps TRBD1 (6 bases). The CDR3 covers 15 residues. Germline CDR1 reads SGDLS; CDR2 reads YYNGEE. Between the trimmed V and J ends, which lost 1 base and 2 bases, there was a span of 11 bases. CDR3 loop: CASSVRGSVTDTQYF. DNA for the CDR3: TGTGCCAGCAGCGTAAGGGGGAGCGTCACAGATACGCAGTATTTT.

V gene TRBV7-6 combines with J gene TRBJ2-1; D is undetermined. Germline V gene sequence: CDR1 SGHVS, CDR2 FNYEAQ. Trimming pared 2 bases from V and 5 bases from J, leaving 7 bases between. The CDR3 sequence is 13 residues long. This chain's CDR3 is CASSLTRNNEQFF. Written as DNA, the CDR3 is TGTGCCAGCAGCTTAACCCGGAACAATGAGCAGTTCTTC.

This sequence joins TRBV7-6 and TRBJ2-5, with D maybe TRBD1 (5 bases). The end of the DNA is better explained by TRBJ2-7, so the J call may be wrong. The CDR3 length is 13 residues. Looked up from germline, CDR1 is SGHVS and CDR2 is FNYEAQ. The CDR3 DNA reads TGTGCCAGCAGCTTACAGGGAACCTACGAGCAGTACTTC. Protein product: CASSLQGTYEQYF.

This chain uses TRBV11-3 with TRBJ2-1, with D unclear. Germline V lookup: CDR1 SGHNT, CDR2 YENEEA. CDR3 size: 14 residues. The V end lost 7 bases, the J end lost 4 bases, and 14 bases lay between the germline ends. CDR3 loop: CASNTQQLYNEQFF. DNA of the CDR3: TGTGCCAGCAATACCCAACAGCTATACAATGAGCAGTTCTTC.

This chain's CDR3 is CASSISFPAYQETQYF. In DNA form, the CDR3 reads TGTGCCAGTAGTATTAGTTTCCCAGCGTACCAAGAGACCCAGTACTTC. The J gene is TRBJ2-5, the V gene TRBV19, with D unclear. Trimming shortened V by 3 bases and J by 0 bases, and 14 bases separated the two germline ends. Looked up from germline, CDR1 is LNHDA and CDR2 is SQIVND (reference sequence). The CDR3 consists of 16 residues.

V is TRBV6-5 and J is TRBJ2-3; TRBD2 is a possible D gene (6 bases). The CDR3 sequence is 16 residues long. Trimming took 0 bases from V and 2 from J, leaving 12 bases between them. Looked up from germline, CDR1 is MNHEY and CDR2 is SVGAGI. The CDR3 is CASSYSWGVSTDTQYF. The DNA for the CDR3 is TGTGCCAGCAGTTACTCGTGGGGGGTTTCCACAGATACGCAGTATTTT.

V is TRBV9 and J is TRBJ1-1, with D unresolved. There are 15 residues in the CDR3. Trimming cost V 3 bases and J 3 bases, with 15 bases left between them. Germline V lookup: CDR1 SGDLS, CDR2 YYNGEE. In nucleotides, the CDR3 is TGTGCCAGCAGCGCGAGTGGCAGGCGATACACTGAAGCTTTCTTT. This encodes CASSASGRRYTEAFF.

The chain carries TRBV30 and TRBJ2-5; D is undetermined. V was pared by 1 base and J by 2 bases, with 5 bases between. The CDR3 contains 12 residues. Germline V gives CDR1 GTSNPN, CDR2 SVGIG (reference sequence). The CDR3 DNA follows: TGTGCCTGGAGTGCGACACAAGAGACCCAGTACTTC. Protein: CAWSATQETQYF.